Presented here are 26 T cell receptor beta chains from one specimen sequenced in a study of cytomegalovirus exposure and HLA in healthy donors. The PCR made use of 60 Vbeta and 13 Jbeta primers. This table comes from immunoSEQ multiplex PCR, and its TCRdb copy is limited to in-frame clones, with some not included. The sample records 150,000 to 200,000 clones, over 75% being singletons. The sequenced sample was PBMCs. The origin of the receptors is a female donor in good health and CMV-seronegative.

This clone has just a few counts. The rearrangement links TRBV9 to TRBJ2-3; TRBD1 might be the D (6 bases). This CDR3 is 17 amino acids long. Per germline, CDR1 SGDLS and CDR2 YYNGEE. V was clipped by 3 bases and J by 2 bases, with 19 bases between them. The CDR3 is CASSEGRGGPFTDTQYF. The CDR3 DNA sequence: TGTGCCAGCAGCGAGGGGAGAGGGGGTCCCTTCACAGATACGCAGTATTTT.

This chain links TRBV5-4 with TRBJ2-2; 8 bases agree with TRBD2. The J segment lost 0 bases and the V segment lost 0 bases, leaving 4 bases of the junction unmatched. The CDR3 has 17 residues. CDR1 is SGHNT and CDR2 is YYREEE in the germline V gene (reference sequence). As DNA, the CDR3 is TGTGCCAGCAGCTTGGATGGACTAGCTGCGAACACCGGGGAGCTGTTTTTT. Its translation is CASSLDGLAANTGELFF.

The rearrangement uses TRBV7-9 and TRBJ1-6; D is unclear. Trimming took 5 bases from V and 5 from J, leaving 7 bases between them. Looked up from germline, CDR1 is SEHNR and CDR2 is FQNEAQ (reference sequence). The CDR3 totals 13 residues. CDR3: CASSQTDNSPLHF. As DNA, the CDR3 is TGTGCCAGCAGCCAAACAGATAATTCACCCCTCCACTTT. Looking up the rest from reference TRBV7-9 and TRBJ1-6 gives the full variable domain: DTGVSQNPRHKITKRGQNVTFRCDPISEHNRLYWYRQTLGQGPEFLTYFQNEAQLEKSRLLSDRFSAERPKGSFSTLEIQRTEQGDSAMYLCASSQTDNSPLHFGNGTRLTVT.

V gene TRBV28 combines with J gene TRBJ1-6; D is unresolved. Germline V gene sequence: CDR1 MDHEN, CDR2 SYDVKM. The V end lost 2 bases, the J end lost 2 bases, and 10 bases lay between the germline ends. This CDR3 region has 16 residues. This CDR3 is CASSLPEGTYNSPLHF. As DNA, the CDR3 is TGTGCCAGCAGTTTACCGGAGGGAACCTATAATTCACCCCTCCACTTT.

With regard to this clone: Relative to the germline gene, one junction end is altered; a read error may explain this. This chain connects TRBV30 to TRBJ2-4, with D possibly TRBD1 on 6 matching bases. The CDR3 is made up of 14 amino acids. Germline CDR1 is GTSNPN and CDR2 is SVGIG (reference sequence). The DNA for the CDR3 is TGTGCCTGGAGTGACGGGCAGGGGAAAAATATTCAGTACTTC. It translates to CAWSDGQGKNIQYF.

The V call is TRBV18, the J call TRBJ1-5; 7 bases match TRBD1. With 6 bases clipped from V and 7 bases from J, the junction kept 6 bases outside the gene matches. The CDR3 has 13 residues. Germline V lookup: CDR1 KGHSH, CDR2 LQKENI. DNA of the CDR3: TGTGCCAGCTCGACAGGGCTAGGCCAGCCCCAGCATTTT. Protein sequence: CASSTGLGQPQHF.

The chain joins TRBV6-1 to TRBJ1-4; TRBD1 matches 7 bases. This CDR3 spans 15 amino acids. J lost 8 bases, V lost 5 bases, and 11 bases had no gene match. Germline assignment: CDR1 MNHNS and CDR2 SASEGT. CDR3 bases: TGTGCCAGCAGTATCCGGACAGGAATAGGAGAAAAACTGTTTTTT. Encoded protein: CASSIRTGIGEKLFF.

V is TRBV6-5 and J is TRBJ1-3; the D gene is possibly TRBD1 (6 bases). The CDR3 is 15 amino acids. Between the trimmed V and J ends, which lost 2 bases and 4 bases, there was a span of 12 bases. Germline V gives CDR1 MNHEY, CDR2 SVGAGI. CDR3 bases: TGTGCCAGCAGTTACGGGGGCCTTAGAGGAAACACCATATATTTT. Amino acids: CASSYGGLRGNTIYF.

The genes are TRBV28 and TRBJ2-7; TRBD2 aligns across 9 bases. CDR3 size: 13 residues. From germline, CDR1 is MDHEN and CDR2 SYDVKM. Losses at the gene ends were 6 bases for V and 6 bases for J; bases not matched to a gene: 6. The CDR3 reads CASRAGGLGEQYF. CDR3 in DNA: TGTGCCAGCAGGGCGGGAGGGCTCGGCGAGCAGTACTTC.

This clone appeared a few times. This sequence joins TRBV6-1 and TRBJ1-6; D perhaps matches TRBD1 (5 bases). Germline CDR1 MNHNS, CDR2 SASEGT. Trimming took 0 bases from V and 9 from J, leaving 12 bases between them. The CDR3 is made up of 15 amino acids. The CDR3 DNA reads TGTGCCAGCAGTGAAGCGGGCTATCAGGGTTCACCCCTCCACTTT. It codes for CASSEAGYQGSPLHF.

V gene TRBV7-9 combines with J gene TRBJ2-7; possible D gene TRBD2, 6 bases. The germline V and J ends were trimmed by 11 bases and 3 bases, with 20 bases remaining between them. Per the germline V gene, CDR1 is SEHNR and CDR2 is FQNEAQ (reference sequence). The CDR3 sequence is 14 residues long. DNA of the CDR3: TGTGCCGCAAGTGACCCCGCGCGGGGCTACGAGCAGTACTTC. Translating it yields CAASDPARGYEQYF.

The rearrangement joins TRBV18 to TRBJ2-3, with TRBD1 identical over 8 bases. The ends lost 3 bases at V and 1 base at J; junction bases unmatched: 9. CDR3 size: 17 residues. CDR1 and CDR2 (germline): KGHSH, LQKENI. This CDR3 reads CASSPVTGDMGTDTQYF. DNA for the CDR3: TGTGCCAGCTCACCTGTGACAGGGGACATGGGCACAGATACGCAGTATTTT.

V and J are TRBV5-1 and TRBJ2-3; the match to TRBD2 covers 8 bases. The V and J ends lost 0 bases and 5 bases, in that order; junction bases with no gene match: 2. The CDR3 has 14 amino acids. The germline V gene has CDR1 SGHRS and CDR2 YFSETQ. CDR3 nucleotides: TGCGCCAGCAGCTTGGACGGGAGGGGAGATACGCAGTATTTT. Its protein product is CASSLDGRGDTQYF.

The genes are TRBV6-5 and TRBJ2-1, with TRBD1 matching over 7 bases. The CDR3 consists of 14 residues. Trimming at V came to 5 bases and at J to 12 bases, leaving 13 bases not matched to a gene. Germline V gene lookup returns CDR1 MNHEY and CDR2 SVGAGI. The CDR3 is CASSRDSVVESQFF. The CDR3 DNA follows: TGTGCCAGCAGTCGGGACAGCGTGGTCGAGTCGCAGTTCTTC.

The sample holds a few counts of this clone. The rearrangement joins TRBV7-3 to TRBJ2-3; D is possibly TRBD2 (7 bases). CDR1 and CDR2 from the germline V gene are SGHTA and FQGTGA. Trimming cost V 4 bases and J 2 bases, with 16 bases left between them. The CDR3 has 16 residues. The CDR3, as DNA: TGTGCCAGCAGCTCAGGGGCGGGGGCCCCCACAGATACGCAGTATTTT. This sequence encodes CASSSGAGAPTDTQYF.

The V gene is TRBV19, the J gene TRBJ2-3; tentative D call: TRBD2 (7 bases). Trimming left V 7 bases short and J 5 bases short, with 16 bases between. Germline assignment: CDR1 LNHDA and CDR2 SQIVND (reference sequence). This CDR3 has 14 residues. The CDR3 region has the DNA TGTGCCAGTACCAATGGGGGGGCTAGAGATACGCAGTATTTT. Translating it yields CASTNGGARDTQYF. Full variable domain (remainder filled in from reference TRBV19 and TRBJ2-3): DGGITQSPKYLFRKEGQNVTLSCEQNLNHDAMYWYRQDPGQGLRLIYYSQIVNDFQKGDIAEGYSVSREKKESFPLTVTSAQKNPTAFYLCASTNGGARDTQYFGPGTRLTVL.

There are a few counts of this clone. This rearrangement joins TRBV28 to TRBJ1-4; TRBD1 matches 8 bases. CDR3 size: 17 residues. Trimming took 2 bases from V and 10 from J; bases not matched to a gene: 15. Looked up from germline, CDR1 is MDHEN and CDR2 is SYDVKM. CDR3 region: CASSLNGTGNSRGKLFF. The CDR3 nucleotides are TGTGCCAGCAGTTTAAACGGGACAGGTAATTCTAGGGGAAAACTGTTTTTT.

The rearrangement joins TRBV27 to TRBJ2-7; TRBD1 aligns across 10 bases. V dropped 6 bases and J dropped 4; count of bases not matched to a gene: 15. This CDR3 has 17 amino acids. Germline V gives CDR1 MNHEY, CDR2 SMNVEV (reference sequence). The CDR3 DNA reads as TGTGCCAGCAGATTAGAAGGGGTGGGGACAGGGGAGTACGAGCAGTACTTC. This codes for CASRLEGVGTGEYEQYF.

V gene TRBV30 combines with J gene TRBJ2-7; a possible D gene is TRBD1 (5 bases). The V end lost 5 bases, the J end lost 5 bases, and 10 bases lay between the germline ends. Germline-derived CDR1 and CDR2 are GTSNPN and SVGIG (reference sequence). The CDR3 has 11 amino acids. CDR3 sequence: CAWGAQNEQYF. The CDR3, as DNA: TGTGCCTGGGGGGCCCAAAACGAGCAGTACTTC.

The chain combines TRBV5-1 with TRBJ2-4, with D perhaps matching TRBD1 (6 bases). V was pared by 3 bases and J by 7 bases, with 20 bases between. Germline V gives CDR1 SGHRS, CDR2 YFSETQ. The CDR3 is 16 amino acids. The CDR3, as DNA: TGCGCCAGCAGCTGGGGGCCCGGACCCACGGCGAACATTCAGTACTTC. Translated, it gives CASSWGPGPTANIQYF.

The gene calls are TRBV11-2 and TRBJ2-3; 8 nucleotides agree with TRBD2. With 0 bases clipped from V and 14 bases from J, the junction kept 10 bases outside the gene matches. There are 14 residues in the CDR3. The V gene's germline CDR1 is SGHAT and CDR2 FQNNGV. The CDR3 nucleotides are TGTGCCAGCAGCTTAGATAGGAGCGGGGGCCGGGTGTATTTT. This sequence encodes CASSLDRSGGRVYF. Based on the CDR3 plus reference TRBV11-2 and TRBJ2-3, the full variable domain is EAGVAQSPRYKIIEKRQSVAFWCNPISGHATLYWYQQILGQGPKLLIQFQNNGVVDDSQLPKDRFSAERLKGVDSTLKIQPAKLEDSAVYLCASSLDRSGGRVYFGPGTRLTVL.

This chain's CDR3 is CASSQAGQGYSGANVLTF. The CDR3 bases are TGCGCCAGCAGCCAAGCGGGACAGGGATACTCTGGGGCCAACGTCCTGACTTTC. The chain recombines TRBV4-3 with TRBJ2-6; 9 bases match TRBD1. V was clipped by 1 base and J by 0 bases; unmatched bases: 4. Germline CDR1 reads LGHNA; CDR2 reads YSLEER. The CDR3 has 18 amino acids.

This clone was seen more than once but under ten times. The chain has TRBV15 and TRBJ1-5; 8 bases agree with TRBD1. The ends lost 5 bases at V and 3 bases at J; junction bases unmatched: 6. Germline CDR1 reads LNHNV; CDR2 reads YYDKDF (reference sequence). The CDR3 totals 15 residues. Written as DNA, the CDR3 is TGTGCCACCAGCCTCCGACAGGGGAACAATCAGCCCCAGCATTTT. It codes for CATSLRQGNNQPQHF.

The J gene is TRBJ2-5, the V gene TRBV7-2; 8 bases agree with TRBD2. V was clipped by 8 bases and J by 3 bases; unmatched bases: 5. Germline V CDR1 and CDR2: SGHTA, FQGNSA. This CDR3 comprises 13 residues. Here the CDR3 reads CASHGGGKETQYF. CDR3 in DNA: TGTGCCAGCCACGGGGGGGGAAAAGAGACCCAGTACTTC.

The chain has TRBV19 and TRBJ1-1; D gene unclear. The CDR3 covers 18 residues. Trimming took 3 bases from V and 6 from J, leaving 26 bases between them. CDR1 is LNHDA, CDR2 SQIVND, per germline (reference sequence). DNA of the CDR3: TGTGCCAGTAGTATCTCTCCGGCGGGAAAAGGGTGGGCGGCTGAAGCTTTCTTT. Encoded protein: CASSISPAGKGWAAEAFF.

The rearrangement links TRBV11-2 to TRBJ2-7; D ambiguous. V was cut by 2 bases and J by 1 base, with 15 bases left in between. CDR1 is SGHAT and CDR2 is FQNNGV in the germline V gene. There are 16 residues in the CDR3. The CDR3 DNA is TGTGCCAGCAGCTTAACTCTGGGCGACCCATCCTACGAGCAGTACTTC. Translation: CASSLTLGDPSYEQYF.